The rows below give T cell receptor beta chains drawn from one sample of a study of tumor-infiltrating lymphocytes in oesophageal squamous cell carcinoma. TCRdb re-called the PCR reads through MiXCR, storing one row per CDR3 protein. The table lists roughly 13,000 distinct CDR3 sequences, approximately 50% of them singletons. The sequenced sample consisted of blood. These TCRs come from a male donor with esophageal squamous cell carcinoma. CDR3s include the opening cysteine and the closing phenylalanine or tryptophan.

len: 14; j_gene: .; v_gene: TRBV7-8; CDR3aa: CASRKPGQGYEQYF
len: 13; j_gene: .; v_gene: TRBV6-1; CDR3aa: CALQYSMNTEAFF
len: 14; j_gene: .; v_gene: TRBV11-2; CDR3aa: CASSPQRGPYEQYF
len: 13; j_gene: TRBJ2-3; v_gene: TRBV7-4; CDR3aa: CASSPPGTDTQYF
len: 15; j_gene: TRBJ2-3; v_gene: TRBV7-2; CDR3aa: CASSSGQGRVDTQYF
len: 16; j_gene: TRBJ2-3; v_gene: TRBV12-3/TRBV12-4; CDR3aa: CASSLETWRGGDTQYF
len: 14; j_gene: .; v_gene: TRBV28; CDR3aa: CASSLTGRGYEQYF
len: 16; j_gene: TRBJ1-5; v_gene: TRBV20-1; CDR3aa: CSARWTGQGASQPQHF
len: 14; j_gene: TRBJ1-3; v_gene: TRBV27; CDR3aa: CANQRTSSGNTIYF
len: 14; j_gene: TRBJ2-7; v_gene: TRBV7-9; CDR3aa: CASSRTVNTDTQYF
len: 14; j_gene: TRBJ2-1; v_gene: TRBV7-8; CDR3aa: CASSLRGGARKQFF
len: 13; j_gene: TRBJ2-1; v_gene: TRBV25-1; CDR3aa: CASSPQGLFEQFF
len: 13; j_gene: .; v_gene: TRBV7-9; CDR3aa: CASSLGFDQPQHF
len: 14; j_gene: TRBJ1-2; v_gene: TRBV7-6; CDR3aa: CASSLARGPNGYTF
len: 11; j_gene: TRBJ2-7; v_gene: TRBV6-6; CDR3aa: CASSNSYEQYF
len: 15; j_gene: TRBJ2-1; v_gene: TRBV10-2; CDR3aa: CASIGTSGRAGEQFF
len: 18; j_gene: TRBJ2-6; v_gene: TRBV30; CDR3aa: CAWSVHLDVYSGANVLTF
len: 17; j_gene: TRBJ2-2; v_gene: TRBV7-6; CDR3aa: CASSPGTGTGNTGELFF
len: 15; j_gene: TRBJ2-3; v_gene: TRBV7-3; CDR3aa: CASSLGLAGADTQYF
len: 15; j_gene: TRBJ2-1; v_gene: TRBV3-1; CDR3aa: CASSPPPSSYNEQFF
len: 13; j_gene: TRBJ2-6; v_gene: TRBV12-3/TRBV12-4; CDR3aa: CASRGSGANVLTF
len: 12; j_gene: TRBJ2-5; v_gene: TRBV6-1; CDR3aa: CASSSVQETQYF
len: 14; j_gene: .; v_gene: TRBV7-4; CDR3aa: CASSRGTSPYEQFF
len: 8; j_gene: TRBJ2-6; v_gene: TRBV7-8; CDR3aa: CASSPGTF
len: 14; j_gene: TRBJ2-5; v_gene: TRBV24-1; CDR3aa: CATSDPGEKETQYF
len: 14; j_gene: TRBJ1-1; v_gene: TRBV6-2/TRBV6-3; CDR3aa: CACWQGAKNTEAFF
len: 14; j_gene: .; v_gene: TRBV6-1; CDR3aa: CASSWSSSYNEQYF
len: 16; j_gene: TRBJ2-4; v_gene: TRBV5-6; CDR3aa: CASSYRGQVPSDIQYF
len: 15; j_gene: TRBJ2-1; v_gene: TRBV7-6; CDR3aa: CASSSRLAGYNEQFF
len: 15; j_gene: .; v_gene: TRBV27; CDR3aa: CASSLLRDRDYEQYF
len: 14; j_gene: TRBJ2-7; v_gene: TRBV7-2; CDR3aa: CASSRDSLSYEQYF
len: 15; j_gene: .; v_gene: TRBV7-3; CDR3aa: CASSARLAGHNEQFF
len: 14; j_gene: TRBJ1-6; v_gene: TRBV7-9; CDR3aa: CASSLQDGNSPLHF
len: 13; j_gene: TRBJ1-1; v_gene: TRBV11-2; CDR3aa: CASSLVGATEAFF
len: 14; j_gene: TRBJ2-5; v_gene: TRBV5-4; CDR3aa: CASSLDGFQETQYF
len: 15; j_gene: TRBJ2-1; v_gene: TRBV4-1; CDR3aa: CASSPGHGPADEQFF
len: 14; j_gene: TRBJ2-7; v_gene: TRBV6-1; CDR3aa: CASSRDFSSYEQYF
len: 14; j_gene: TRBJ2-3; v_gene: TRBV6-6; CDR3aa: CASSWGSSTDTQYF
len: 12; j_gene: .; v_gene: TRBV6-1; CDR3aa: CASSRQGREQYF
len: 12; j_gene: TRBJ2-5; v_gene: TRBV7-3; CDR3aa: CASSPSNNEQYF
len: 12; j_gene: TRBJ1-3; v_gene: TRBV20-1; CDR3aa: CSAGVTGNTIYF
len: 14; j_gene: TRBJ1-1; v_gene: TRBV7-2; CDR3aa: CASSLVAGNTEAFF